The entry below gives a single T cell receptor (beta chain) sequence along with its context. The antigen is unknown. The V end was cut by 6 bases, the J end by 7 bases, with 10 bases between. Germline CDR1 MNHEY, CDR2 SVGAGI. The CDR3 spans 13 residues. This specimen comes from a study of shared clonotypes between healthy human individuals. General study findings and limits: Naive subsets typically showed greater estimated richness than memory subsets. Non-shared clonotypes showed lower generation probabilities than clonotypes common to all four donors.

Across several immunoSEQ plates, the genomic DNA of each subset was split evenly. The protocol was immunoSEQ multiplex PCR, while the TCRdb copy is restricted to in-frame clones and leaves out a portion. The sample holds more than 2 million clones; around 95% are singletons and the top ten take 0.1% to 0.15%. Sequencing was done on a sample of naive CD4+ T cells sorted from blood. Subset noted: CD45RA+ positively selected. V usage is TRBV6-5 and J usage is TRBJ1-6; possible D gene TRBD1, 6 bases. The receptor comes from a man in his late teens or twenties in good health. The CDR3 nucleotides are TGTGCCAGCAGCCTTGACAGGAATTCACCCCTCCACTTT. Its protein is CASSLDRNSPLHF.